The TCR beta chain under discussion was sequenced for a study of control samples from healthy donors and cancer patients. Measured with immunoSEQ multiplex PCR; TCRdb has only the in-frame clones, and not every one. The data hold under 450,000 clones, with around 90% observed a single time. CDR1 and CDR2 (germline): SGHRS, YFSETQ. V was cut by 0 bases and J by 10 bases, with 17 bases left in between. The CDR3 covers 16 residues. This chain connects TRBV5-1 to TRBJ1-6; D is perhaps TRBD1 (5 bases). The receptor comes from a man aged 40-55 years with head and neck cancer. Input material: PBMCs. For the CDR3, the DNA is TGCGCCAGCAGCTTGGGGGGCCAGGGAAACGGATCACCCCTCCACTTT. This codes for CASSLGGQGNGSPLHF.